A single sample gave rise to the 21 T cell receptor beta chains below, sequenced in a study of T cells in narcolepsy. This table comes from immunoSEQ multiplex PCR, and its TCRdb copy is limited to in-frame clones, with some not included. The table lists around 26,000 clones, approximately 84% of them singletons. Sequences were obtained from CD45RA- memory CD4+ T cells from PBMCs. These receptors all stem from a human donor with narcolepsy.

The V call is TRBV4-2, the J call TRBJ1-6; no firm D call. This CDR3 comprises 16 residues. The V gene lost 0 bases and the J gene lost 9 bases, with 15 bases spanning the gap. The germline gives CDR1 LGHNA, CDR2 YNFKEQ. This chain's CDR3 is CASSQDVGSRSSPLHF. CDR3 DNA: TGTGCCAGCAGCCAAGATGTTGGCAGCCGAAGTTCACCCCTCCACTTT.

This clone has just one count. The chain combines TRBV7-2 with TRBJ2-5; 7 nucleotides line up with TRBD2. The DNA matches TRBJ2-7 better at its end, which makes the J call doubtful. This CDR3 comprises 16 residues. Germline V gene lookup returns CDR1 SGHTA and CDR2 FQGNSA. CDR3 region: CASSKSSGRSSYEQYF. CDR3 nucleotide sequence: TGTGCCAGCAGCAAAAGTAGCGGGCGAAGCTCCTACGAGCAGTACTTC.

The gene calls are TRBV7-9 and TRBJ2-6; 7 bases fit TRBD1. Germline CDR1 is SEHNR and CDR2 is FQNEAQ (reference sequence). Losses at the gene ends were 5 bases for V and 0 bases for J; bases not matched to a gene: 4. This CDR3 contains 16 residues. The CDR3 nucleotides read TGTGCCAGCAGCGGCGACAGGGTCTCTGGGGCCAACGTCCTGACTTTC. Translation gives CASSGDRVSGANVLTF.

CDR3 protein: CASSFYDSYEQYF. The CDR3 nucleotides are TGTGCCAGCAGCTTTTATGACTCCTACGAGCAGTACTTC. The rearrangement links TRBV11-3 to TRBJ2-7, with D hard to call. The ends were cut back, 3 bases at V and 0 bases at J, with 6 bases in the middle. There are 13 residues in the CDR3. Per germline, CDR1 SGHNT and CDR2 YENEEA.

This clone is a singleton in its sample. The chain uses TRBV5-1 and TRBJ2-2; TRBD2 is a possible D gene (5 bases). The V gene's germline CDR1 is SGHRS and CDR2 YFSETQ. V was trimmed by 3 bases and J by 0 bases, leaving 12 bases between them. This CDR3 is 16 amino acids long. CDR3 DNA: TGCGCCAGCAGCTGGGTGGGAGATACGAACACCGGGGAGCTGTTTTTT. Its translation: CASSWVGDTNTGELFF.

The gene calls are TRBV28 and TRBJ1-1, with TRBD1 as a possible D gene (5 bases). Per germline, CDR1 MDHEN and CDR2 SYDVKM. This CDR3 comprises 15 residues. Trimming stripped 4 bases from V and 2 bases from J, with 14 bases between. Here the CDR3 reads CASSSGTDTNTEAFF. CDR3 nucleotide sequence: TGTGCCAGCAGTTCCGGGACCGATACTAACACTGAAGCTTTCTTT.

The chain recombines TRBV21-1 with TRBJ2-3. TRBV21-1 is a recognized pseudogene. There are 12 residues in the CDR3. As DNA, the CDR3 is TGTGCCAGCAGCAAAGTACCAGATACGCAGTATTTT. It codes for CASSKVPDTQYF.

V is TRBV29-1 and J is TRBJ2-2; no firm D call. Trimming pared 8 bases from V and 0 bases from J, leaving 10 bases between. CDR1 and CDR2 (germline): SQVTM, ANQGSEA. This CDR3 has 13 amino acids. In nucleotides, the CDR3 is TGCAGCTCCAGGAGTTCGAACACCGGGGAGCTGTTTTTT. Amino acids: CSSRSSNTGELFF.

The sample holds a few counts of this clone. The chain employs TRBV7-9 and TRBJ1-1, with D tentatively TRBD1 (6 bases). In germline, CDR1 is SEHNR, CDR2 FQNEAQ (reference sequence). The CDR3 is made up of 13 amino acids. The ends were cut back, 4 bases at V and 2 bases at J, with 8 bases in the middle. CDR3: CASSWTDNTEAFF. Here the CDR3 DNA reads TGTGCCAGCAGCTGGACAGACAACACTGAAGCTTTCTTT. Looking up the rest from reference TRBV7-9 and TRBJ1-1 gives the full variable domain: DTGVSQNPRHKITKRGQNVTFRCDPISEHNRLYWYRQTLGQGPEFLTYFQNEAQLEKSRLLSDRFSAERPKGSFSTLEIQRTEQGDSAMYLCASSWTDNTEAFFGQGTRLTVV.

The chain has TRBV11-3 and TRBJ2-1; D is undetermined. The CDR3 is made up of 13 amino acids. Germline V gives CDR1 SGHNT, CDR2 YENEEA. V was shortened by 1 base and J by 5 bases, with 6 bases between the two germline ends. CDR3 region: CASSLALNNEQFF. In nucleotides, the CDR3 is TGTGCCAGCAGCTTAGCCCTAAACAATGAGCAGTTCTTC.

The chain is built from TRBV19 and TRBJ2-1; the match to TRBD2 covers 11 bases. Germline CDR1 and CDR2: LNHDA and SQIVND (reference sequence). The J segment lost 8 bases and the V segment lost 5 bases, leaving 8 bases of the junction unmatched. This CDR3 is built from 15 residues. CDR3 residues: CASSESTSGNYEQFF. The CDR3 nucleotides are TGTGCCAGTAGTGAGTCGACTAGCGGGAACTATGAGCAGTTCTTC.

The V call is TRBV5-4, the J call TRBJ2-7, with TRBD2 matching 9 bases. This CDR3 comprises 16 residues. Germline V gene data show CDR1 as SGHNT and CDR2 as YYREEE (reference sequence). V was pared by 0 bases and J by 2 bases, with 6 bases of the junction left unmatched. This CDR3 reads CASSLDGLANTYEQYF. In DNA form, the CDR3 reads TGTGCCAGCAGCTTGGATGGACTAGCGAATACCTACGAGCAGTACTTC.

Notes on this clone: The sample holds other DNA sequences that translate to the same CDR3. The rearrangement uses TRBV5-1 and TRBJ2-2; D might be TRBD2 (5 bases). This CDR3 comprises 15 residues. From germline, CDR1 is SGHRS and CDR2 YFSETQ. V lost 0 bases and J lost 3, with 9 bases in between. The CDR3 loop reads CASSLVLADTGELFF. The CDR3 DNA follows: TGCGCCAGCAGCTTGGTCCTAGCCGACACCGGGGAGCTGTTTTTT.

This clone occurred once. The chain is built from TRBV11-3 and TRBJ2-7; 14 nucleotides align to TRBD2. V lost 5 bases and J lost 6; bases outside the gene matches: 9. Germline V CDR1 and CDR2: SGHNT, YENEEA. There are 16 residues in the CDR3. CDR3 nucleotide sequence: TGTGCCAGCAGCCGAGGGACTAGCGGGAGCTTGCGCGAGCAGTACTTC. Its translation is CASSRGTSGSLREQYF.

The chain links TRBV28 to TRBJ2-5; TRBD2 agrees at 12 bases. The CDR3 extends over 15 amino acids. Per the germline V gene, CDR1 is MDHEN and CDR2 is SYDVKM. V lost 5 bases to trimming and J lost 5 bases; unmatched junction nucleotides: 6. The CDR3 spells CASSETSGRLETQYF. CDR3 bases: TGTGCCAGCAGTGAGACTAGCGGGAGATTGGAGACCCAGTACTTC. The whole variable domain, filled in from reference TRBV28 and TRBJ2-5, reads DVKVTQSSRYLVKRTGEKVFLECVQDMDHENMFWYRQDPGLGLRLIYFSYDVKMKEKGDIPEGYSVSREKKERFSLILESASTNQTSMYLCASSETSGRLETQYFGPGTRLLVL.

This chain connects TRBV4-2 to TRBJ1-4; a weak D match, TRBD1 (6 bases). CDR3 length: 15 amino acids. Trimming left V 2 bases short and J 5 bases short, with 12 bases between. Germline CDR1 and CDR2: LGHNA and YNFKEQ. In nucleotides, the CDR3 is TGTGCCAGCAGCCAACCCGGTACAGGGAATGAAAAACTGTTTTTT. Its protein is CASSQPGTGNEKLFF.

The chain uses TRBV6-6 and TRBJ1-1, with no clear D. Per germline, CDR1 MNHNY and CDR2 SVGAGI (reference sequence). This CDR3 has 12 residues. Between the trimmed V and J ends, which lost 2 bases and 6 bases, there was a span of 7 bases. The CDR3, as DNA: TGTGCCAGCAGTTACCCGACCCCTGAAGCTTTCTTT. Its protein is CASSYPTPEAFF.

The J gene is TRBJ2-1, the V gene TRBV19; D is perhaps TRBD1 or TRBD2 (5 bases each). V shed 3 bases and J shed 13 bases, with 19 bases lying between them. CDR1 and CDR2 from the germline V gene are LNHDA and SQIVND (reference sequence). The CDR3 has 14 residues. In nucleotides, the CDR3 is TGTGCCAGTAGTATGGGGGTCGGAGTATATAAACAGTTCTTC. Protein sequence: CASSMGVGVYKQFF.

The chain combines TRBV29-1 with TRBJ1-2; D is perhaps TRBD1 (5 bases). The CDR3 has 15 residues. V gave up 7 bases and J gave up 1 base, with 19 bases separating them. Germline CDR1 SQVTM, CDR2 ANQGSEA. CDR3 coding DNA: TGCAGCGGGACATACTTATCGGGCCTTAACTATGGCTACACCTTC. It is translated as CSGTYLSGLNYGYTF. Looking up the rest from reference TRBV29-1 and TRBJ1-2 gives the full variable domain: SAVISQKPSRDICQRGTSLTIQCQVDSQVTMMFWYRQQPGQSLTLIATANQGSEATYESGFVIDKFPISRPNLTFSTLTVSNMSPEDSSIYLCSGTYLSGLNYGYTFGSGTRLTVV.

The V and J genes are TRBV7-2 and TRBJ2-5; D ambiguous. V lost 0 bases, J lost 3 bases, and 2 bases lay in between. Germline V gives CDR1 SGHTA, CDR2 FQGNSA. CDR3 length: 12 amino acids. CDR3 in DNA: TGTGCCAGCAGCTTAGCTGAAGAGACCCAGTACTTC. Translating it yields CASSLAEETQYF.

The CDR3 protein is CASSRTGTQETQYF. CDR3 nucleotide sequence: TGTGCCAGCAGTCGGACAGGGACCCAAGAGACCCAGTACTTC. The genes are TRBV2 and TRBJ2-5; 8 bases match TRBD1. Trimming removed 5 bases from V and 1 base from J; junction bases left unmatched: 3. Germline lookup yields CDR1 SNHLY and CDR2 FYNNEI. This CDR3 region has 14 residues.